A selection of T cell receptor beta chains follows, all from one sample in a study of lymphopenia after photon versus proton radiotherapy. Assay used: immunoSEQ multiplex PCR; TCRdb lists only in-frame clones, some missing. The data show about 16,000 clones, 88% seen once. Sequences were derived from peripheral blood, sampled from a patient treated with proton-based radiotherapy. The source is a woman aged 60-75 years with cholangiocarcinoma. Some clones in this sample may be carry-over from other donors' samples. Each CDR3 is given with its conserved first and last residue. A D gene is named only where the DNA matches it firmly. Clone sizes are given selectively: once, few, many, or a class where the clone is expanded.

j_call d_call clone_size v_call cdr3_nt cdr3_aa
TRBJ1-5 . few TRBV19 TGTGCCAGTAGTATCCGTGTTGGGGTGCGAACCCATCAGCCCCAGCATTTT CASSIRVGVRTHQPQHF
TRBJ1-5 . . TRBV10-3 TGTGCCATCAGTGAGTCGGGGTGGGATCAGCCCCAGCATTTT CAISESGWDQPQHF
TRBJ2-5 TRBD1 . TRBV7-2 TGTGCCAGCAGCTTTACAGGGGGACAAGAGACCCAGTACTTC CASSFTGGQETQYF
TRBJ2-3 . . TRBV27 TGTGCCAGCAGCGATAGGCAGAGCTCTAAGGACACAGATACGCAGTATTTT CASSDRQSSKDTDTQYF
TRBJ2-7 . . TRBV12-1 TGTACCAGCTCCGGCCGGGGCCACTTCAGCTCCTACGAGCAGTACTTC CTSSGRGHFSSYEQYF
TRBJ1-5 . . TRBV2 TGTGCCAGCAGTGATCCTGGGCCGAAAAATCAGCCCCAGCATTTT CASSDPGPKNQPQHF
TRBJ2-5 . . TRBV2 TGTGCCAGCACTGAACAGGGTATTCCCCAAGAGACCCAGTACTTC CASTEQGIPQETQYF
TRBJ2-7 TRBD1 . TRBV11-2 TGTGCCAGCAGCTCGGCCCATGGTGGACAGGGGAGGTACGAGCAGTACTTC CASSSAHGGQGRYEQYF
TRBJ2-2 . . TRBV4-1 TGCGCCAGCAGCCTCAGAGTACCTAGCGCCGACCCGAACACCGGGGAGCTGTTTTTT CASSLRVPSADPNTGELFF
TRBJ1-1 . . TRBV19 TGTGCCAGTAGTATAGATCTCGACAGTCTGACTGAAGCTTTCTTT CASSIDLDSLTEAFF
TRBJ1-1 . . TRBV27 TGTGCCAGCAGTTTATATAGGGGCACTGAAGCTTTCTTT CASSLYRGTEAFF
TRBJ2-7 . . TRBV2 TGTGCCAGCAGTGAAGACAGGACGGCGGGAGAGCAGTACTTC CASSEDRTAGEQYF
TRBJ2-2 . . TRBV27 TGTGCCAGCAGTTGGGTGGTGGGCACCGGGGAGCTGTTTTTT CASSWVVGTGELFF
TRBJ1-5 . once TRBV9 TGTGCCAGCAGTCAACAGGGAAGCCAGCCCCAGCATTTT CASSQQGSQPQHF
TRBJ2-1 . . TRBV15 TGTGCCACCAGCAGAGGGCGGGTGGGGAACAATGAGCAGTTCTTC CATSRGRVGNNEQFF
TRBJ1-1 TRBD1 . TRBV4-1 TGCGCCAGCAGCGAACCCAACGCCGGGACAGTTGAAGCTTTCTTT CASSEPNAGTVEAFF
TRBJ1-1 TRBD1 . TRBV7-2 TGTGCCAGCAGCCCGGGACAGGGGTTTGAAGCTTTCTTT CASSPGQGFEAFF
TRBJ2-7 TRBD1 . TRBV30 TGTGCCTGGAGTCTATGGGTACAGGGGGCTCGTGAGCAGTACTTC CAWSLWVQGAREQYF
TRBJ2-5 TRBD1 . TRBV5-6 TGTGCCAGCAGCCACGGGACAGGGGATCAAGGAGAGACCCAGTACTTC CASSHGTGDQGETQYF